This T cell receptor (beta chain) was recorded in a study of CD8 T cells in Susac syndrome. The TEMRA cells underwent FACS enrichment, while the CD8+ and CD4+ T cells underwent negative isolation. The RNA, about 0.45 to 1 ug, was put through reverse transcription using random hexamers. Each CDR3 protein is one row after TCRdb ran MiXCR on the immunoSEQ multiplex PCR reads. The sample comprises 130,000 to 150,000 distinct CDR3 sequences, about 94% of which are singletons, and approximately 0.25% rests with the top ten. V lost 4 bases and J lost 8, with 15 bases in between. The CDR3 extends over 14 amino acids. Germline V lookup: CDR1 SEHNR, CDR2 FQNEAQ (reference sequence).

The sequenced sample was CD8+ T cells from PBMCs. The clonotype comes from a human donor in good health. This chain links TRBV7-9 with TRBJ2-1; possible D gene TRBD2, 6 bases. As DNA, the CDR3 is TGTGCCAGCAGCTATCTAGCGAGGACGGATGAGCAGTTCTTC. Translating it yields CASSYLARTDEQFF.